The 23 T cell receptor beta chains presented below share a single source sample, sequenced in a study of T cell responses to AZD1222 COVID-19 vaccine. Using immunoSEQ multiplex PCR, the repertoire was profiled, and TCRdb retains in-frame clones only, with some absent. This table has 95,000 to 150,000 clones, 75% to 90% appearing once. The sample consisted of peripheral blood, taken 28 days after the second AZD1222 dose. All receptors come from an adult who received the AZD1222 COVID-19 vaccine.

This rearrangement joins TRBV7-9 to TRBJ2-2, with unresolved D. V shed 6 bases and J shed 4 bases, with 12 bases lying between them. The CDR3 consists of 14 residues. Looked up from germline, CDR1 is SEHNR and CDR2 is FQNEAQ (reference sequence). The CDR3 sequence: CASSQDIGTGELFF. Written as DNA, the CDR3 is TGTGCCAGCAGTCAAGACATCGGCACCGGGGAGCTGTTTTTT.

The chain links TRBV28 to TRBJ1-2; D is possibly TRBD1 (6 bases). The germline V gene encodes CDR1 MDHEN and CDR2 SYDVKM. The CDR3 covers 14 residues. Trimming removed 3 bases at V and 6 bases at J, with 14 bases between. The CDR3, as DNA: TGTGCCAGCAGTTTGAGCGGGGGCGTTCATGGCTACACCTTC. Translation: CASSLSGGVHGYTF.

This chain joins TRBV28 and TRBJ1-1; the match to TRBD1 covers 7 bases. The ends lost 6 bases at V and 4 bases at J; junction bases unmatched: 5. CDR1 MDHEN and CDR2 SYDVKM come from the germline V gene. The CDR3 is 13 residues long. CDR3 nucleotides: TGTGCCAGCAGGACAGGGTCCACCACTGAAGCTTTCTTT. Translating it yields CASRTGSTTEAFF.

As DNA, the CDR3 is TGTGCCAGCAGCGCCCCGACGGGCAGGGGGGACACTGAAGCTTTCTTT. Translating it yields CASSAPTGRGDTEAFF. The rearrangement joins TRBV7-9 to TRBJ1-1, with 7 bases identical to TRBD1. This CDR3 contains 16 residues. With V trimmed by 5 bases and J by 3 bases, 12 bases remained unmatched. Germline CDR1 reads SEHNR; CDR2 reads FQNEAQ (reference sequence).

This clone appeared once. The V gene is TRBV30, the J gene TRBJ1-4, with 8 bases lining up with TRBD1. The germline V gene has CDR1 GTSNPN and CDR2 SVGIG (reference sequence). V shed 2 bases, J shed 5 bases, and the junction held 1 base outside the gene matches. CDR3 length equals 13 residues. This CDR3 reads CAWSTGGNEKLFF. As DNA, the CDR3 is TGTGCCTGGAGTACAGGGGGAAATGAAAAACTGTTTTTT. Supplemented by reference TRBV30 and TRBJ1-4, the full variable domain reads SQTIHQWPATLVQPVGSPLSLECTVEGTSNPNLYWYRQAAGRGLQLLFYSVGIGQISSEVPQNLSASRPQDRQFILSSKKLLLSDSGFYLCAWSTGGNEKLFFGSGTQLSVL.

The CDR3, as DNA: TGCGCCAGCAGCCATTACAAAGAAGGGACTAGCGGGGAGGGGCCCCAGTACTTC. As protein: CASSHYKEGTSGEGPQYF. The rearrangement uses TRBV4-1 and TRBJ2-5; 13 bases fit TRBD2. This CDR3 is built from 18 residues. CDR1 and CDR2 from the germline V gene are MGHRA and YSYEKL. V was clipped by 3 bases and J by 9 bases; unmatched bases: 16.

This CDR3 reads CASSLWASSYEQYF. CDR3 DNA sequence: TGTGCCAGCAGCTTGTGGGCTAGCTCCTACGAGCAGTACTTC. The chain combines TRBV5-4 with TRBJ2-7; no definite D call. The V and J ends lost 1 base and 0 bases respectively, with 8 bases between them. Germline CDR1 is SGHNT and CDR2 is YYREEE (reference sequence). The CDR3 is 14 amino acids.

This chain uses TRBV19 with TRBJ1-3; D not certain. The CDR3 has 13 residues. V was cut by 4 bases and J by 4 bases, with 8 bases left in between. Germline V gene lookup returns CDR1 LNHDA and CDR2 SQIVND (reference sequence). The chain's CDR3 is CASSNPSGNTIYF. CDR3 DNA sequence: TGTGCCAGTAGTAACCCCTCGGGAAACACCATATATTTT. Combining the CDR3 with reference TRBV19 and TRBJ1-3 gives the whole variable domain DGGITQSPKYLFRKEGQNVTLSCEQNLNHDAMYWYRQDPGQGLRLIYYSQIVNDFQKGDIAEGYSVSREKKESFPLTVTSAQKNPTAFYLCASSNPSGNTIYFGEGSWLTVV.

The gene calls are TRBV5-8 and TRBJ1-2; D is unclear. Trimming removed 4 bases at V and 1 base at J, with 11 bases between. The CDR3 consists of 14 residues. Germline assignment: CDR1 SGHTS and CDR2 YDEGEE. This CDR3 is CASSKGASNYGYTF. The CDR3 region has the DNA TGTGCCAGCAGCAAGGGAGCTAGTAACTATGGCTACACCTTC.

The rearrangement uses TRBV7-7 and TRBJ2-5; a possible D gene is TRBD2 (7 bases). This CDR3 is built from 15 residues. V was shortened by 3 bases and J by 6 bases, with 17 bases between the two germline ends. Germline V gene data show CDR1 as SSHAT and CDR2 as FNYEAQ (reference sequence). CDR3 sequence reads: CASSFLAGGQQTQYF. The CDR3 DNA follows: TGTGCCAGCAGCTTCCTCGCCGGGGGGCAGCAGACCCAGTACTTC.

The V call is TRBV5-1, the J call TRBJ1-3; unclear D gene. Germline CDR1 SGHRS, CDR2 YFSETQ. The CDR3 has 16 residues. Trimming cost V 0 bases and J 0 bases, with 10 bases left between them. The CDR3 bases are TGCGCCAGCAGCTTGGAAGGGCCAAACTCTGGAAACACCATATATTTT. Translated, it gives CASSLEGPNSGNTIYF.

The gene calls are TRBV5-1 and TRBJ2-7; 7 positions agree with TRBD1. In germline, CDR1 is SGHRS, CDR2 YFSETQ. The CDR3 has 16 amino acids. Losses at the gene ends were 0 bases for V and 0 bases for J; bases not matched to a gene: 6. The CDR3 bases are TGCGCCAGCAGCTTGGGTAAGGGGGCTATCTCCTACGAGCAGTACTTC. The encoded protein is CASSLGKGAISYEQYF.

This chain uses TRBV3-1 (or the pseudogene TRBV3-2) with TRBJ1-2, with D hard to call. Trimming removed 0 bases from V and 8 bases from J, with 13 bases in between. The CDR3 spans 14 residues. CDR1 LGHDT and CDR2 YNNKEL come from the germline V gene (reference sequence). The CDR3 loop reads CASSQDQELSGYTF. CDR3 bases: TGTGCCAGCAGCCAAGATCAGGAGTTGTCCGGCTACACCTTC.

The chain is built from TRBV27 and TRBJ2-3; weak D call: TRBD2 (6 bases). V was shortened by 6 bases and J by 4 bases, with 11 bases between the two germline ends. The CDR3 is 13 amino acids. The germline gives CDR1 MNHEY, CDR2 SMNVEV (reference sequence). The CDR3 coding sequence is TGTGCCAGCAGATCCAGGGAGGCAGATACGCAGTATTTT. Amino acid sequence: CASRSREADTQYF.

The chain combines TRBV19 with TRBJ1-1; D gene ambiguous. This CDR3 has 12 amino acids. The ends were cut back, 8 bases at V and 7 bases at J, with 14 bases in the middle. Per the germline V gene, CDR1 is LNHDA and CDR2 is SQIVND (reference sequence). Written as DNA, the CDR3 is TGTGCCAGTTCTCAGATGAAAGGTGAAGCTTTCTTT. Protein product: CASSQMKGEAFF.

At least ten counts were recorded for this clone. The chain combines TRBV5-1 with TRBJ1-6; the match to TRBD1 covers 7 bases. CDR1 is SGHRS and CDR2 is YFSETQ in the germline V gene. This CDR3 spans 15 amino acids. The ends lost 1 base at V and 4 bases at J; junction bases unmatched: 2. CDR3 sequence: CASSLLTGYNSPLHF. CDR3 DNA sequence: TGCGCCAGCAGCTTGTTGACAGGGTATAATTCACCCCTCCACTTT.

In nucleotides, the CDR3 is TGCGCCAGCAGCTCACTATCGGGGGCTGGCACCGGGGAGCTGTTTTTT. Amino acid sequence: CASSSLSGAGTGELFF. V usage is TRBV5-1 and J usage is TRBJ2-2; the D call may be TRBD1 or TRBD2 (6 bases each). Germline V gene lookup returns CDR1 SGHRS and CDR2 YFSETQ. The CDR3 covers 16 residues. Trimming pared 3 bases from V and 4 bases from J, leaving 16 bases between.

The CDR3 DNA follows: TGTGCCAGCAGCTTAGCGGCAGACTATGGCTACACCTTC. Protein sequence: CASSLAADYGYTF. The chain combines TRBV7-2 with TRBJ1-2; D remains unclear. Between the trimmed V and J ends, which lost 0 bases and 3 bases, there was a span of 5 bases. The CDR3 is 13 residues long. Germline lookup yields CDR1 SGHTA and CDR2 FQGNSA.

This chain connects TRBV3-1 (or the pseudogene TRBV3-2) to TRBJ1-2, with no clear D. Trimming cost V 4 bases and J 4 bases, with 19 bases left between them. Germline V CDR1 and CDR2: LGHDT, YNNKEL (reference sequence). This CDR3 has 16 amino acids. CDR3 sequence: CASSPAGGGNGYGYTF. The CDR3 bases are TGTGCCAGCAGCCCAGCAGGTGGAGGGAACGGCTATGGCTACACCTTC.

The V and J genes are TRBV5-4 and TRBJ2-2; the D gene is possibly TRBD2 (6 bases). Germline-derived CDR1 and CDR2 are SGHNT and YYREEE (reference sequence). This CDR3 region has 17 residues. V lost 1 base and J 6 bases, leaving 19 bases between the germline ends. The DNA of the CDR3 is TGTGCCAGCAGCTTGAGTCGGTTCCTCACGGGAGCCGGGGAGCTGTTTTTT. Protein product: CASSLSRFLTGAGELFF. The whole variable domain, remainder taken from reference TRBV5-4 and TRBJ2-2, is ETGVTQSPTHLIKTRGQQVTLRCSSQSGHNTVSWYQQALGQGPQFIFQYYREEENGRGNFPPRFSGLQFPNYSSELNVNALELDDSALYLCASSLSRFLTGAGELFFGEGSRLTVL.

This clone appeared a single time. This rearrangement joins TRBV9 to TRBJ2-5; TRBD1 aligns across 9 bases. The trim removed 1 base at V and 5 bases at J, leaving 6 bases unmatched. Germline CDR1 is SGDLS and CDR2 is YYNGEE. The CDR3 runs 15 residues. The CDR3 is CASSVQTGGGETQYF. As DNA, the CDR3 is TGTGCCAGCAGCGTACAGACAGGGGGTGGGGAGACCCAGTACTTC.

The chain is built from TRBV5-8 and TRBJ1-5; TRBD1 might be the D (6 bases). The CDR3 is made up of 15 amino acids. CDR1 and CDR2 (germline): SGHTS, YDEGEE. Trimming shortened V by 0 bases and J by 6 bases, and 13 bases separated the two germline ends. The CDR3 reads CASSLVRGSVQPQHF. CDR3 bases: TGTGCCAGCAGCTTGGTGAGGGGGTCGGTTCAGCCCCAGCATTTT.

The CDR3: CASSVSAGGNQPQHF. The CDR3 bases are TGTGCCAGCAGTGTGTCGGCAGGGGGCAATCAGCCCCAGCATTTT. V and J are TRBV2 and TRBJ1-5, with D possibly being TRBD1 (6 bases). From germline, CDR1 is SNHLY and CDR2 FYNNEI. This CDR3 spans 15 amino acids. V was cut by 4 bases and J by 2 bases, with 12 bases left in between.